These 24 T cell receptor beta chains came from one sample sequenced in a study of T cells in Graves' hyperthyroidism and ophthalmopathy. TCR beta CDR3 sequences were amplified from RNA transcripts. Primed by the HTBI set, a first-round RT-PCR was run on the TCR CDR3. TCRdb reprocessed the multiplex PCR reads with MiXCR, giving one entry per CDR3 protein. The data show approximately 570,000 distinct CDR3 sequences, with just under 20% seen just once and roughly 50% held by the top ten. The sequenced sample was blood. The receptors stem from a middle-aged man with Graves' ophthalmopathy.

CDR3 loop: CASPEQYF. CDR3 in DNA: TGTGCCAGTCCCGAGCAGTACTTC. The rearrangement links TRBV27 to TRBJ2-7; D ambiguous. V was shortened by 9 bases and J by 6 bases, with 3 bases between the two germline ends. CDR1 MNHEY and CDR2 SMNVEV come from the germline V gene (reference sequence). The CDR3 is 8 amino acids.

The chain couples TRBV20-1 to TRBJ1-2; 8 positions match TRBD1. Unmatched junction bases numbered 7, after V lost 2 bases and J lost 8 bases. Germline CDR1 reads DFQATT; CDR2 reads SNEGSKA (reference sequence). The CDR3 covers 13 residues. The CDR3 nucleotides are TGCAGTGCTAGACAGGGGGCCATAAAAGGCTACACCTTC. Protein: CSARQGAIKGYTF.

V and J are TRBV19 and TRBJ2-7, with 7 positions matching TRBD1. V trimming: 5 bases; J trimming: 4 bases; junction bases outside the gene matches: 11. Germline CDR1 and CDR2: LNHDA and SQIVND (reference sequence). This CDR3 spans 15 amino acids. CDR3 nucleotides: TGTGCCAGTAGTCCTTATTCGACAGGGCCGTACGAGCAGTACTTC. Protein product: CASSPYSTGPYEQYF.

The V gene is TRBV6-1, the J gene TRBJ2-3; 13 bases line up with TRBD2. J was trimmed by 7 bases and V by 6 bases; bases with no gene match: 7. CDR1 and CDR2 from the germline V gene are MNHNS and SASEGT. The CDR3 has 15 amino acids. CDR3 amino acids: CASRRTSGSKYTQYF. The CDR3 nucleotides are TGTGCCAGCAGGCGGACTAGCGGGAGTAAATATACGCAGTATTTT.

This clonotype was observed at least ten times. CDR3 in amino acids: CASRTSYEQYF. For the CDR3, the DNA is TGTGCCAGCAGAACATCCTACGAGCAGTACTTC. The genes are TRBV6-1 and TRBJ2-7, with D hard to call. V lost 6 bases to trimming and J lost 1 base, with 4 bases between them. Germline-derived CDR1 and CDR2 are MNHNS and SASEGT. The length of the CDR3 is 11 residues.

This clonotype was detected ten times or more. The chain combines TRBV6-6 with TRBJ2-7, with TRBD1 matching over 9 bases. Looked up from germline, CDR1 is MNHNY and CDR2 is SVGAGI (reference sequence). V was clipped by 2 bases and J by 2 bases; unmatched bases: 7. There are 16 residues in the CDR3. In DNA, the CDR3 is TGTGCCAGCAGTTACGCCTACAGGGGGCTTACCTACGAGCAGTACTTC. It encodes CASSYAYRGLTYEQYF.

The chain links TRBV29-1 to TRBJ2-3, with D tentatively TRBD1 (6 bases). Per the germline V gene, CDR1 is SQVTM and CDR2 is ANQGSEA. V lost 0 bases and J 0 bases, leaving 13 bases between the germline ends. CDR3 size: 16 residues. CDR3 nucleotide sequence: TGCAGCGTTGAAGATTGGAGGACAGCTAGCACAGATACGCAGTATTTT. It specifies CSVEDWRTASTDTQYF.

V is TRBV6-5 and J is TRBJ1-5; a weak D match, TRBD1 (6 bases). The germline V gene has CDR1 MNHEY and CDR2 SVGAGI. The germline V and J ends were trimmed by 0 bases and 4 bases, with 13 bases remaining between them. This CDR3 has 16 residues. CDR3 sequence reads: CASSYSDRTHNQPQHF. Here the CDR3 DNA reads TGTGCCAGCAGTTACTCCGACAGGACACATAATCAGCCCCAGCATTTT.

J is TRBJ1-1 and V is TRBV3-1; TRBD1 agrees at 10 bases. This CDR3 comprises 17 residues. V lost 7 bases, J lost 5 bases, and 16 bases stayed unmatched. Germline V gives CDR1 LGHDT, CDR2 YNNKEL (reference sequence). The CDR3 here is CASTQKVWDRGETEAFF. The CDR3 region has the DNA TGTGCCAGCACCCAGAAAGTATGGGACAGGGGTGAGACTGAAGCTTTCTTT.

There are a few counts of this clonotype. V gene TRBV13 combines with J gene TRBJ2-7; 11 bases map to TRBD2. Per the germline V gene, CDR1 is PRHDT and CDR2 is FYEKMQ (reference sequence). V was pared by 5 bases and J by 5 bases, with 5 bases of the junction left unmatched. The CDR3 spans 14 residues. The DNA for the CDR3 is TGTGCCAGCAGCCTGAGACTAGCGGGGAACGAGCAGTACTTC. Translating it yields CASSLRLAGNEQYF.

This clonotype was picked up a small number of times. The chain employs TRBV4-2 and TRBJ2-2; 7 nucleotides match TRBD1. The CDR3 has 16 amino acids. J gave up 0 bases and V 6 bases, and 7 bases lay outside the gene matches. In germline, CDR1 is LGHNA, CDR2 YNFKEQ. The DNA for the CDR3 is TGTGCCAGCAGGAACAGGGGTTGGGCGAACACCGGGGAGCTGTTTTTT. Its protein is CASRNRGWANTGELFF.

The chain combines TRBV27 with TRBJ1-6, with TRBD1 matching over 10 bases. Germline CDR1 and CDR2: MNHEY and SMNVEV (reference sequence). The V and J ends lost 4 bases and 9 bases, in that order; junction bases with no gene match: 9. This CDR3 has 16 amino acids. The CDR3 DNA is TGTGCCAGCAGTTGGGGACAGGGGCCCATAGGTTCACCCCTCCACTTT. Translating it yields CASSWGQGPIGSPLHF.

This clonotype appeared a few times. The chain employs TRBV5-1 and TRBJ1-2, with a tentative D call TRBD1 (6 bases). There are 13 residues in the CDR3. Per germline, CDR1 SGHRS and CDR2 YFSETQ. V lost 6 bases and J 4 bases, leaving 13 bases between the germline ends. The CDR3 loop is CASTLAGAYGYTF. CDR3 DNA sequence: TGCGCCAGCACCCTGGCAGGGGCCTATGGCTACACCTTC.

This clonotype turned up a few times. CDR3 DNA: TGTGCCAGCAGTGAAGGCCAACTTGAGAGCTCCTACAATGAGCAGTTCTTC. This translates into CASSEGQLESSYNEQFF. The V and J genes are TRBV6-1 and TRBJ2-1, with D hard to call. V lost 1 base to trimming and J lost 0 bases, with 13 bases between them. The CDR3 is 17 residues long. Germline CDR1 is MNHNS and CDR2 is SASEGT.

This clonotype was seen many times. This chain joins TRBV30 and TRBJ1-1; no firm D call. Per the germline V gene, CDR1 is GTSNPN and CDR2 is SVGIG (reference sequence). This CDR3 is 13 amino acids long. The V and J ends lost 1 base and 1 base respectively, with 7 bases between them. The CDR3 loop is CAWSDSKNTEAFF. The CDR3 DNA reads as TGTGCCTGGAGTGATTCCAAGAACACTGAAGCTTTCTTT.

This clonotype was found a few times. This rearrangement joins TRBV19 to TRBJ1-2; perhaps TRBD1 as D (6 bases). Germline V lookup: CDR1 LNHDA, CDR2 SQIVND (reference sequence). Trimming took 5 bases from V and 4 from J, leaving 14 bases between them. This CDR3 spans 14 amino acids. CDR3: CASSGGHGPYGYTF. Written as DNA, the CDR3 is TGTGCCAGTAGTGGGGGACACGGGCCCTATGGCTACACCTTC. The variable domain in full, completed from reference TRBV19 and TRBJ1-2, reads DGGITQSPKYLFRKEGQNVTLSCEQNLNHDAMYWYRQDPGQGLRLIYYSQIVNDFQKGDIAEGYSVSREKKESFPLTVTSAQKNPTAFYLCASSGGHGPYGYTFGSGTRLTVV.

This clonotype was counted ten times or more. The rearrangement uses TRBV28 and TRBJ2-7; a weak D match, TRBD1 (6 bases). In germline, CDR1 is MDHEN, CDR2 SYDVKM. The CDR3 loop spans 14 amino acids. V shed 3 bases and J shed 3 bases, with 12 bases lying between them. Written as DNA, the CDR3 is TGTGCCAGCAGTTTTCAGGGACAACTCTACGAGCAGTACTTC. Translation gives CASSFQGQLYEQYF.

The chain is built from TRBV4-1 and TRBJ2-2, with TRBD2 identical over 10 bases. V lost 3 bases, J lost 4 bases, and 5 bases stayed unmatched. The CDR3 length is 16 residues. Germline-derived CDR1 and CDR2 are MGHRA and YSYEKL. The CDR3 bases are TGCGCCAGCAGCCAGTCGGCTAGCGGGGGCACCGGGGAGCTGTTTTTT. Its translation: CASSQSASGGTGELFF.

This clonotype was observed at least ten times. The chain is built from TRBV6-2 or TRBV6-3 and TRBJ1-2; TRBD1 agrees at 8 bases. The CDR3 is made up of 14 amino acids. V shed 5 bases and J 6 bases; nucleotides not matched to a gene: 8. Germline CDR1 is MNHEY and CDR2 is SVGEGT. The CDR3 sequence is CASSKTGEMDGYTF. The CDR3 nucleotides read TGTGCCAGCAGTAAGACAGGGGAGATGGATGGCTACACCTTC.

The chain uses TRBV4-1 and TRBJ1-5; the D is unclear. Germline assignment: CDR1 MGHRA and CDR2 YSYEKL. The CDR3 contains 13 residues. V lost 4 bases and J 11 bases, leaving 15 bases between the germline ends. In DNA form, the CDR3 reads TGCGCCAGCAGCCCAAAAGGGCGCGGGACCCAGCATTTT. Its translation is CASSPKGRGTQHF.

Remarks on this clonotype: Being one base from a much bigger clone, this may be a read error. This CDR3 reads CTSSKGDIYGYTF. In DNA, the CDR3 is TGTACCAGCAGCAAAGGGGACATCTATGGCTACACCTTC. This chain connects TRBV3-1 to TRBJ1-2; D perhaps matches TRBD1 (6 bases). Germline-derived CDR1 and CDR2 are LGHDT and YNNKEL (reference sequence). The CDR3 consists of 13 residues. Looking up the rest from reference TRBV3-1 and TRBJ1-2 gives the full variable domain: DTAVSQTPKYLVTQMGNDKSIKCEQNLGHDTMYWYKQDSKKFLKIMFSYNNKELIINETVPNRFSPKSPDKAHLNLHINSLELGDSAVYFCTSSKGDIYGYTFGSGTRLTVV.

The CDR3 sequence: CASSEFGEWDYGYTF. In DNA form, the CDR3 reads TGCGCCAGCAGTGAGTTCGGGGAATGGGACTATGGCTACACCTTC. The V gene is TRBV10-2, the J gene TRBJ1-2; no firm D call. The germline V and J ends were trimmed by 1 base and 3 bases, with 12 bases remaining between them. CDR1 is WSHSY, CDR2 SAAADI, per germline. The CDR3 loop spans 15 amino acids.

This chain uses TRBV4-1 with TRBJ1-2; 8 bases are a match to TRBD1. There are 14 residues in the CDR3. CDR1 MGHRA and CDR2 YSYEKL come from the germline V gene. V trimming: 1 base; J trimming: 8 bases; junction bases outside the gene matches: 6. In DNA form, the CDR3 reads TGCGCCAGCAGCCAAGGTCAGGGGGCTCGAGGCTACACCTTC. This encodes CASSQGQGARGYTF.

At least ten counts were recorded for this clonotype. The rearrangement joins TRBV12-3 or TRBV12-4 to TRBJ2-1; 9 bases are shared with TRBD1. V shed 5 bases, J shed 6 bases, and the junction held 8 bases outside the gene matches. There are 15 residues in the CDR3. Here the CDR3 reads CASSHPGQGINEQFF. DNA of the CDR3: TGTGCCAGCAGTCATCCGGGACAGGGTATCAATGAGCAGTTCTTC.